This T cell receptor beta chain was sequenced in a study of cytomegalovirus exposure and HLA in healthy donors. The CDR3 covers 17 residues. Germline CDR1 SEHNR, CDR2 FQNEAQ (reference sequence). With V trimmed by 3 bases and J by 5 bases, 11 bases remained unmatched. Details on this clone: Its antigen is unidentified.

The PCR used 60 Vbeta and 13 Jbeta primers. Profiled with immunoSEQ multiplex PCR; TCRdb holds only in-frame clones, not every one. The sample lists over 150,000 clones, approximately 78% occurring once. Study results and caveats: Excluded were some V segments that proved indistinguishable, including TRBV6-2 and TRBV6-3. Several top significant clusters appeared, in a later analysis, to be linked to common viral pathogens. In an earlier analysis, productive rearrangement rates for most beta V segments clustered near 87% or 30%.

This chain links TRBV7-9 with TRBJ2-2, with 8 nucleotides matching TRBD1. The receptor comes from a woman aged 18-30 years in good health and CMV-seronegative. Material: PBMCs. In DNA form, the CDR3 reads TGTGCCAGCAGCTTCTTACTAGCACAGGGGGAAACCGGGGAGCTGTTTTTT. Amino acid sequence: CASSFLLAQGETGELFF.